This T cell receptor beta chain was retrieved from a study of T cell changes during pregnancy in multiple sclerosis (dated by TCRdb to the late 2010s). Study-wide context: The study examined how the T cell repertoire changed over the course of pregnancy in women with multiple sclerosis.

Library preparation used the immunoSEQ multiplex PCR assay. The table was pulled from immuneACCESS by TCRdb, which kept in-frame rearrangements only. Such tables lose some clones; where checked, under half of the loss comes from unresolved V genes, and the rest has no known cause. For this sample there are about 55,000 clones; 70% to 90% appear just once. Approximately 0.58% of the sample lies in the top ten. On this clone: Its specific antigen is unknown. Base qualities are not recorded, but no much larger clone differs from it by a single base.

CDR1 and CDR2, looked up from the germline V gene, are SGHRS and YFSETQ. Germline trimming: 4 bases from V, 6 bases from J; junction bases outside gene matches: 16. Counted from cysteine to phenylalanine, this CDR3 has 17 amino acids. Of all the DNA, just the CDR3 is kept, 51 bases in frame from base 1. This TCR came from a female donor with multiple sclerosis, enrolled in a pregnancy study. The rearrangement combines TRBV5-1 with TRBJ2-3, and 8 junction bases match TRBD1. This specimen consisted of CD4+ T cells from peripheral blood mononuclear cells, obtained in the first trimester of pregnancy. The bases read TGCGCCAGCAGCCAAGGACCCTCAGGGGGCGCAGAGGATACGCAGTATTTT. It translates as CASSQGPSGGAEDTQYF. Joined to the reference TRBV5-1 and TRBJ2-3 proteins, this CDR3 gives the full variable domain: KAGVTQTPRYLIKTRGQQVTLSCSPISGHRSVSWYQQTPGQGLQFLFEYFSETQRNKGNFPGRFSGRQFSNSRSEMNVSTLELGDSALYLCASSQGPSGGAEDTQYFGPGTRLTVL.